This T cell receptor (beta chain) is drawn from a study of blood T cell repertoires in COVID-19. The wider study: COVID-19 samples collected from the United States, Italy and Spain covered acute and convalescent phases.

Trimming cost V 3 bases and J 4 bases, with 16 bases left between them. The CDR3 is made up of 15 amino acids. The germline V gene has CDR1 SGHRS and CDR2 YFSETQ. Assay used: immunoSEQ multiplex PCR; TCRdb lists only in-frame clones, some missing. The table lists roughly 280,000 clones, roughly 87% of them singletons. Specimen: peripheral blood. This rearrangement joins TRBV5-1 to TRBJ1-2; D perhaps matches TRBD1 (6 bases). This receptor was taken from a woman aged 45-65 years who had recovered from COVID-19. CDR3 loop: CASSSPSDSLYGYTF. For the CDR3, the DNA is TGCGCCAGCAGCTCGCCTTCGGACAGCCTCTATGGCTACACCTTC.